The TCR beta chain under discussion was sequenced for a study of T cell responses to AZD1222 COVID-19 vaccine. Points from the study as a whole: Spike-wide coverage was observed for vaccine-associated CD4 TCRs, with dominant responses at 160-218 and 743-854. Reportedly, nearly half the spike-specific TCRs target unmutated variant regions.

This clone was detected once. Antigen: not known. The ends were cut back, 1 base at V and 7 bases at J, with 17 bases in the middle. This CDR3 region has 16 residues. CDR1 and CDR2 from the germline V gene are LGHDT and YNNKEL (reference sequence). The repertoire was sequenced with immunoSEQ multiplex PCR; TCRdb's copy has only in-frame clones and lacks some. The sample consists of about 130,000 clones, around 85% of them appearing once. Sequencing used peripheral blood, obtained 28 days after the second dose of the MenACWY control vaccine. The sequence was obtained from an adult who received the MenACWY meningococcal vaccine as a control. The chain combines TRBV3-1 (or the pseudogene TRBV3-2) with TRBJ2-1; either TRBD1 or TRBD2 may supply D (5 bases each). This chain's CDR3 is CASSQGRDGVFNEQFF. CDR3 in DNA: TGTGCCAGCAGCCAAGGAAGGGACGGAGTGTTTAATGAGCAGTTCTTC.